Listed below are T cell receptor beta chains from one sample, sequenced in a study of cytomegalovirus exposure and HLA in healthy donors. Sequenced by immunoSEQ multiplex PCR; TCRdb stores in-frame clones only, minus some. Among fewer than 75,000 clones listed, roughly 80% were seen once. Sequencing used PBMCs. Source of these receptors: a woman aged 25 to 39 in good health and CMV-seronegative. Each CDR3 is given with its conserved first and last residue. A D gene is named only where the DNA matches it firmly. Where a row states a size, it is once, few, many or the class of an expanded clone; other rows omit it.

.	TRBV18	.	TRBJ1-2	TGTGCCAGCTCACCAAGCGGGGCTAACTATGGCTACACCTTC	CASSPSGANYGYTF
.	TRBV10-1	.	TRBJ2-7	TGCGCCAGCAGTGAAGGGACTTCCTACGAGCAGTACTTC	CASSEGTSYEQYF
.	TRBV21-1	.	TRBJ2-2	TGTGCCAGCAGCAAAGGGCAGGGAAGTGCCGGGGAGCTGTTTTTT	CASSKGQGSAGELFF
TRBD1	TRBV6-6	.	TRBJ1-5	TGTGCCAGCACCGCGTGGCAGGGGGCACGTAATCAGCCCCAGCATTTT	CASTAWQGARNQPQHF
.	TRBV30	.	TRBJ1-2	TGTGCCTGGAAATGGGCCCTCTATGGCTACACCTTC	CAWKWALYGYTF
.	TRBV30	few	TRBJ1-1	TGTGCCTGGGCCCGGACAGAGAACACTGAAGCTTTCTTT	CAWARTENTEAFF
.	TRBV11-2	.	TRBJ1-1	TGTGCCAGCAGCTTAGTATGGGGGGACACTGAAGCTTTCTTT	CASSLVWGDTEAFF
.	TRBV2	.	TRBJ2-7	TGTGCCAGCAGATACGACAGGAACTCCTACGAGCAGTACTTC	CASRYDRNSYEQYF
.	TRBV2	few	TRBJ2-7	TGTGCCAGCAGTGAAGACTTCTCCTACGAGCAGTACTTC	CASSEDFSYEQYF
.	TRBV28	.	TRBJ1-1	TGTGCCAGCAGTTTATCTACTCCAGGTCGGCGGAACACTGAAGCTTTCTTT	CASSLSTPGRRNTEAFF
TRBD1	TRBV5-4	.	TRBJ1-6	TGTGCCAGCAGGGATGGACAGGGTCATCTCTCACCCCTCCACTTT	CASRDGQGHLSPLHF
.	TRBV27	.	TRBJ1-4	TGTGCCAGCAGTTTTCGCAGGGGTGAAAAACTGTTTTTT	CASSFRRGEKLFF
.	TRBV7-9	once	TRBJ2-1	TGTGCCAGCAGCCTGAGCTCCTACAATGAGCAGTTCTTC	CASSLSSYNEQFF